This note documents a single TCR beta chain sequence. The data were taken from a study of technical replicates of blood from a handful of donors. Libraries were prepared by immunoSEQ multiplex PCR; TCRdb keeps only in-frame clonotypes and omits some of them. Found here are about 80,000 clones, approximately 93% of them singletons; the top ten hold 0.35% to 0.45%. The germline V and J ends were trimmed by 11 bases and 2 bases, with 15 bases remaining between them. Germline V lookup: CDR1 MNHNS, CDR2 SASEGT. The CDR3 runs to 13 residues. The V gene is TRBV6-1, the J gene TRBJ1-1; D gene unclear. The receptor comes from a human donor in good health. The specimen was T cells isolated from PBMCs. The CDR3 here is CAGILQANTEAFF. The CDR3, as DNA: TGTGCCGGAATCCTCCAGGCTAACACTGAAGCTTTCTTT.